This T cell receptor (beta chain) appears in the sequencing data of a study of blood T cells in healthy people across ages. A J-beta primer mix and a sample-barcoded 5' primer were used in a second PCR of about 7 to 12 cycles. TCRdb re-called the 5' RACE reads through MiXCR, storing one row per CDR3 protein. Found here are more than 700,000 distinct CDR3 sequences, around half of them singletons; the top ten hold around a sixth. Germline V gene sequence: CDR1 SGHRS, CDR2 YFSETQ. The CDR3 extends over 17 amino acids. Trimming cost V 0 bases and J 3 bases, with 17 bases left between them. In this sample, this clonotype turned up once.

The specimen sequenced was blood. The receptor comes from an elderly man in good health. This rearrangement joins TRBV5-1 to TRBJ2-3; D possibly matches TRBD1 or TRBD2 (7 bases each). CDR3 protein: CASSLGSGRGGTDTQYF. The DNA for the CDR3 is TGCGCCAGCAGCTTGGGTAGCGGCAGGGGGGGTACAGATACGCAGTATTTT.